This T cell receptor (beta chain) was profiled in a study of T cell responses to AZD1222 COVID-19 vaccine. Overall study: Timing groups of about 4 and about 12 weeks for second doses were pooled. Study-wide findings and caveats: A rise in Spike-specific TCR breadth and depth followed two AZD1222 doses. Donors, mostly white British, included more females; clonal diversity was possibly underestimated.

The V gene's germline CDR1 is SGHRS and CDR2 YFSETQ. The CDR3 is made up of 23 amino acids. V lost 3 bases to trimming and J lost 0 bases, with 34 bases between them. Assay: immunoSEQ multiplex PCR; the TCRdb copy retains only in-frame clones and omits some. The repertoire holds about 100,000 clones, with about nine tenths as singletons. With regard to this clone: Its antigen is unidentified.

Sample: peripheral blood, taken on day 0 of AZD1222 vaccination. The J gene is TRBJ2-1, the V gene TRBV5-1, with D perhaps TRBD1 (6 bases). The TCR originated in an adult in good health. As DNA, the CDR3 is TGCGCCAGCAGCTCGGGGATTGGGACATCAGTCCCTCTTCTCGCTCGCTCCTACAATGAGCAGTTCTTC. This codes for CASSSGIGTSVPLLARSYNEQFF.